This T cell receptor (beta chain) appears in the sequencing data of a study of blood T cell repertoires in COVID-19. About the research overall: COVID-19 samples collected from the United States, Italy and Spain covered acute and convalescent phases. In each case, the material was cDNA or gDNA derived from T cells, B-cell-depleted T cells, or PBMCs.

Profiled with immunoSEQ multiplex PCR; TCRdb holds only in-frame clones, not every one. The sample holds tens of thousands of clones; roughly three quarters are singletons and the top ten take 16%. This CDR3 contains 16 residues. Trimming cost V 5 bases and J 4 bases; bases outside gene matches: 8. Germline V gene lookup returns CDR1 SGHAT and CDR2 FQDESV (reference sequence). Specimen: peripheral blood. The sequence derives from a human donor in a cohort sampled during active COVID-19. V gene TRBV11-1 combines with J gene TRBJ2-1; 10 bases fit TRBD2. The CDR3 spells CASSISSGRQYNEQFF. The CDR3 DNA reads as TGTGCCAGCAGCATCTCTAGCGGGAGACAGTACAATGAGCAGTTCTTC. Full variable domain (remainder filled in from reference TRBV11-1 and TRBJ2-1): EAEVAQSPRYKITEKSQAVAFWCDPISGHATLYWYRQILGQGPELLVQFQDESVVDDSQLPKDRFSAERLKGVDSTLKIQPAELGDSAMYLCASSISSGRQYNEQFFGPGTRLTVL.